This T cell receptor beta chain was observed in a study of blood T cell repertoires in COVID-19 (dated by TCRdb to about 2020). A note on the overall study: The collaborator samples originated in the United States, Italy and Spain and spanned the acute and convalescent phases of COVID-19. The prospective study material was composed of cDNA or gDNA derived from T cells, B-cell-depleted T cells, or PBMCs. Subjects who had been exposed to COVID-19, were actively infected with it, or had recovered from it provided the deeply sampled blood TCRbeta repertoires that made up the dataset. The repertoires were released in a freely available public database intended as a resource for research on the immune response to SARS-CoV-2. Samples came from the ongoing ImmuneRACE study (first 160 participants) plus 1,254 subjects from 6 global collaborators. Nearly every sample came with metadata listing a de-identified subject ID, COVID-19 status, age in years and sex. Where available, HLA class I and class II types were obtained from metadata supplied by the sample provider rather than from assay-based typing.

Collaborating institutions collected whole blood in K2EDTA tubes following their own protocols. For TCRbeta analysis, collaborator samples were shipped as frozen whole blood, as isolated PBMCs, or as DNA extracted from either sample type. TCRbeta CDR3 regions were amplified from genomic DNA using the immunoSEQ Assay, a bias-controlled multiplex PCR. In the authors' own workflow: The number of nucleated cells in each sample was estimated by amplification of reference gene primers within the assay. To quantify the absolute abundance of each unique TCRbeta CDR3 rearrangement, sequence reads were collapsed and filtered. Productive Simpson clonality was computed per sample as the square root of Simpson's diversity index over productive rearrangements. TCRdb obtained this table from immuneACCESS and retained in-frame rearrangements with V and J assigned. These tables miss some clones; where compared with another copy, unresolved V genes account for less than half of the shortfall, and the remainder is unexplained. The V and J calls and clone size are taken from that table; D and trimming were inferred from the DNA. For this sample the table gives 65,000 to 90,000 clones, of which approximately 90% were detected only once. The ten largest clones represent approximately 8.3% of the sample.

As to this clone: Its antigen is unknown. Qualities for individual bases were not recorded, and no much larger clone is one base off.

On the study overall, not on this receptor specifically: The amount of clinical and demographic metadata varied by source and participant and was provided uncurated.

Sequenced material: peripheral blood. The source of this sequence is a man aged 25 to 40 with acute or convalescent COVID-19.

The nucleotides read TGTGCCAGCAGTGGGACTAGCGGCTCTGGGGCCAACGTCCTGACTTTC. It translates as CASSGTSGSGANVLTF. The chain couples TRBV6-1 to TRBJ2-6; 10 bases in the middle match TRBD2. Inclusive of the bounding cysteine and phenylalanine, the CDR3 is 16 residues long. The kept DNA is CDR3 alone, 48 bases in frame from the first base. Unmatched junction bases come to 0, with V trimmed by 4 bases and J by 0 bases. The germline V gene supplies CDR1 MNHNS and CDR2 SASEGT.